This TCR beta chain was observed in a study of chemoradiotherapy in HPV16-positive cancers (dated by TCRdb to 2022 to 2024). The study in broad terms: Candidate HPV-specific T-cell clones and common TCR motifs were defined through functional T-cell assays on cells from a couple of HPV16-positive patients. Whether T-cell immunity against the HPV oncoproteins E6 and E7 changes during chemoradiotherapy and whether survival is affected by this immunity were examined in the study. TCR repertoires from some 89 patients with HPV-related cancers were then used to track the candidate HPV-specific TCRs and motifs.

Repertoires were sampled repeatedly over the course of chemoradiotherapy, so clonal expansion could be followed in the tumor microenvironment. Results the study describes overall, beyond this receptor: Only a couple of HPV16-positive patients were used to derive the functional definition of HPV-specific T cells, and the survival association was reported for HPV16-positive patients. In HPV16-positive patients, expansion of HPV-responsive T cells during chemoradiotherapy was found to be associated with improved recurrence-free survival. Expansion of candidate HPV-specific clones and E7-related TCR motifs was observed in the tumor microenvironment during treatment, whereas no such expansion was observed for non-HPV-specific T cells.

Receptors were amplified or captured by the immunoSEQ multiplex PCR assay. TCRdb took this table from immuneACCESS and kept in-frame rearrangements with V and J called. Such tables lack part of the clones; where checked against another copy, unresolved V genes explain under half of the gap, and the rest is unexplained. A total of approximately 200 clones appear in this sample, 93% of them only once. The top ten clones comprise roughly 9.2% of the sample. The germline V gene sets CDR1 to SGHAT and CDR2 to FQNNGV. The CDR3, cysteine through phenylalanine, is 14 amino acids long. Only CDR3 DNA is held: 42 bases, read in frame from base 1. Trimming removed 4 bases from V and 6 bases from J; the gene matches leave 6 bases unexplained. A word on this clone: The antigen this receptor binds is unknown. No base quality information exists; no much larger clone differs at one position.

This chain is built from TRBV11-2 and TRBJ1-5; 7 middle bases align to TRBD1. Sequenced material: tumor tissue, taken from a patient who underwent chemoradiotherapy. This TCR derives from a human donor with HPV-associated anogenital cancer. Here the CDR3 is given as CASSSSGTAQPQHF. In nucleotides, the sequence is TGTGCCAGCAGCTCCTCTGGGACAGCTCAGCCCCAGCATTTT.